This T cell receptor (beta chain) was captured by sequencing in a study of blood T cell repertoires in COVID-19. Across the whole study: T cells, B-cell-depleted T cells, or PBMCs supplied cDNA or gDNA.

V was shortened by 3 bases and J by 6 bases, with 15 bases between the two germline ends. Germline V lookup: CDR1 KGHSH, CDR2 LQKENI. CDR3 length: 15 residues. Using immunoSEQ multiplex PCR, the repertoire was profiled, and TCRdb retains in-frame clones only, with some absent. The sample includes approximately 300,000 clones, more than 85% seen only once; the top ten take 3.9%. The TCR comes from a young woman who had been exposed to COVID-19. The material sequenced was PBMCs or T cells enriched from blood (not recorded which). This chain joins TRBV18 and TRBJ2-1, with D perhaps TRBD1 (7 bases). The CDR3 sequence is CASSPPGQGGNEQFF. CDR3 coding DNA: TGTGCCAGCTCACCCCCCGGGCAGGGGGGCAATGAGCAGTTCTTC.